The entry below gives a single TCR beta chain sequence along with its context. Looked up from germline, CDR1 is WSHSY and CDR2 is SAAADI. Losses at the gene ends were 8 bases for V and 7 bases for J; bases not matched to a gene: 11. There are 15 residues in the CDR3. These data originate in a study of blood T cell repertoires in COVID-19. At the level of the study: There were acute and convalescent COVID-19 samples, and they came from the United States, Italy and Spain. T cells, B-cell-depleted T cells, or PBMCs supplied cDNA or gDNA.

Repertoires were generated with immunoSEQ multiplex PCR, while TCRdb's copy carries only in-frame clones and drops some. Among 95,000 to 100,000 clones listed, about four fifths were seen once. The sequence came from a woman of 80 years or more with active or convalescent COVID-19. Sequencing was performed on peripheral blood. The V gene is TRBV10-2, the J gene TRBJ2-1; 10 nucleotides align to TRBD2. CDR3: CASGGSGRAGNEQFF. Here the CDR3 DNA reads TGCGCCAGCGGGGGGAGCGGGAGGGCCGGGAATGAGCAGTTCTTC.